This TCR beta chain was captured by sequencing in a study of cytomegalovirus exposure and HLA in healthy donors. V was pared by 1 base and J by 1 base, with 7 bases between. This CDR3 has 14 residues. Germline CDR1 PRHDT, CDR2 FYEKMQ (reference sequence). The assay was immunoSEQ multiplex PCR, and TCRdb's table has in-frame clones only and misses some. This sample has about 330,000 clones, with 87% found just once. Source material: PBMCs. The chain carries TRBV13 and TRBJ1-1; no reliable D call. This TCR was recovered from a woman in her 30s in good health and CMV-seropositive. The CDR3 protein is CASSLAAENTEAFF. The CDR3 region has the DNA TGTGCCAGCAGCTTAGCAGCAGAGAACACTGAAGCTTTCTTT. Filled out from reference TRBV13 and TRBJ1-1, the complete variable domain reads AAGVIQSPRHLIKEKRETATLKCYPIPRHDTVYWYQQGPGQDPQFLISFYEKMQSDKGSIPDRFSAQQFSDYHSELNMSSLELGDSALYFCASSLAAENTEAFFGQGTRLTVV.